This TCR beta chain was identified during a study of T-cell reconstitution after alpha-beta-depleted transplantation in children. The authors prepared the TCRbeta library with unique molecular identifiers. From the PCR reads, TCRdb called clonotypes with MiXCR, one entry per CDR3 protein. Of a few hundred thousand distinct CDR3 sequences detected, around 17% appear once; the ten largest clones hold about 3.1%. This clonotype was observed a handful of times. Germline loops: CDR1 SGHRS, CDR2 YFSETQ. The CDR3 loop spans 12 amino acids. The germline V and J ends were trimmed by 3 bases and 11 bases, with 11 bases remaining between them.

The chain combines TRBV5-1 with TRBJ2-2; D ambiguous. The clonotype comes from a human donor who donated a stem cell graft to a child with acute lymphoblastic leukemia. Sequencing used PBMCs from the stem cell graft donor, obtained from the stem cell graft. The CDR3 here is CASSSDWVELFF. CDR3 nucleotide sequence: TGCGCCAGCAGCTCAGATTGGGTTGAGCTGTTTTTT.